This T cell receptor beta chain was recovered during a study of blood T cell repertoires in COVID-19. Study context: In each case, the material was cDNA or gDNA derived from T cells, B-cell-depleted T cells, or PBMCs.

Sequenced by immunoSEQ multiplex PCR; TCRdb stores in-frame clones only, minus some. The sample has approximately 500,000 clones, roughly 89% seen once; the top ten hold approximately 0.9%. This CDR3 is built from 13 residues. V shed 11 bases and J shed 0 bases, with 12 bases lying between them. Per germline, CDR1 MNHEY and CDR2 SVGAGI. Seattle enrolled patients during active infection and tracked them longitudinally. The source material was peripheral blood. The origin of this receptor is a man aged 18 to 29 with COVID-19, enrolled during active disease. The J gene is TRBJ2-3, the V gene TRBV6-5, with a weak D call TRBD2 (6 bases). CDR3 amino acids: CAGRETSTDTQYF. The DNA for the CDR3 is TGTGCCGGACGGGAGACCAGCACAGATACGCAGTATTTT.